The 15 T cell receptor beta chains in this list originate from one sample, sequenced in a study of T cell responses to AZD1222 COVID-19 vaccine. Sequencing was performed with immunoSEQ multiplex PCR; in TCRdb, only in-frame clones are kept and a portion is missing. The table records some 150,000 clones, roughly 92% of them present only once. The material sequenced was peripheral blood, taken on day 0 of AZD1222 vaccination. The receptors stem from an adult in good health.

This clone was recorded once. This chain connects TRBV4-3 to TRBJ1-6; 7 bases are a match to TRBD1. CDR1 and CDR2 from the germline V gene are LGHNA and YSLEER. CDR3 length equals 16 residues. The trim removed 1 base at V and 7 bases at J, leaving 7 bases unmatched. CDR3 region: CASSQGAGGSNSPLHF. CDR3 DNA sequence: TGCGCCAGCAGCCAAGGAGCAGGGGGTTCAAATTCACCCCTCCACTTT.

The J gene is TRBJ2-3, the V gene TRBV6-6; the match to TRBD1 covers 8 bases. The CDR3 spans 14 residues. V lost 4 bases, J lost 5 bases, and 5 bases stayed unmatched. Germline CDR1 and CDR2: MNHNY and SVGAGI (reference sequence). In DNA form, the CDR3 reads TGTGCCAGCAGTTCAGGACAGGGTGGAGATACGCAGTATTTT. Amino acids: CASSSGQGGDTQYF.

CDR3 region: CSASGGFIGAFF. The CDR3 DNA sequence: TGCAGTGCTAGTGGAGGGTTTATAGGGGCTTTCTTT. The chain joins TRBV20-1 to TRBJ1-1; D unclear. V shed 3 bases and J shed 11 bases, with 16 bases lying between them. Germline V lookup: CDR1 DFQATT, CDR2 SNEGSKA (reference sequence). CDR3 length: 12 residues.

This chain links TRBV27 with TRBJ1-1, with D uncertain. CDR1 is MNHEY, CDR2 SMNVEV, per germline (reference sequence). V was pared by 0 bases and J by 5 bases, with 13 bases between. This CDR3 contains 15 residues. The CDR3 DNA follows: TGTGCCAGCAGTTTATCTCGGACCGGTAGTACTGAAGCTTTCTTT. It translates to CASSLSRTGSTEAFF.

The V and J genes are TRBV2 and TRBJ1-5; a possible D gene is TRBD1 (6 bases). Trimming took off 7 bases at V and 4 bases at J, with 11 bases between the two ends. The CDR3 runs 13 residues. CDR1 and CDR2 from the germline V gene are SNHLY and FYNNEI. The CDR3 is CASTAGENQPQHF. CDR3 nucleotide sequence: TGTGCCAGCACCGCAGGGGAAAATCAGCCCCAGCATTTT.

The V gene is TRBV7-8, the J gene TRBJ2-2, with D hard to call. CDR1 and CDR2 from the germline V gene are SGHVS and FQNEAQ. The CDR3 runs to 15 residues. Trimming cost V 1 base and J 2 bases, with 8 bases left between them. The CDR3 region is CASSLGGTNTGELFF. The CDR3 DNA reads TGTGCCAGCAGCTTAGGCGGAACCAACACCGGGGAGCTGTTTTTT.

This clone has only one observation. The chain recombines TRBV14 with TRBJ2-7; D gene ambiguous. Trimming removed 1 base at V and 0 bases at J, with 4 bases between. The CDR3 totals 13 residues. Germline CDR1 reads SGHDN; CDR2 reads FVKESK. The CDR3 DNA sequence: TGTGCCAGCAGCCAAGTTAACTCCTACGAGCAGTACGTC. It codes for CASSQVNSYEQYV.

The chain carries TRBV28 and TRBJ1-2; D ambiguous. The CDR3 has 12 amino acids. V shed 3 bases and J shed 9 bases, with 11 bases lying between them. Germline V gene lookup returns CDR1 MDHEN and CDR2 SYDVKM. The CDR3 protein is CASSFGGLSYTF. The CDR3 DNA reads as TGTGCCAGCAGTTTTGGCGGGTTAAGCTACACCTTC.

The CDR3 DNA follows: TGCGCCAGCAGCTTGGGGACAGGGGGTGATGGCTACACCTTC. Translation gives CASSLGTGGDGYTF. The gene calls are TRBV5-1 and TRBJ1-2, with 10 bases identical to TRBD1. This CDR3 has 14 residues. Germline V lookup: CDR1 SGHRS, CDR2 YFSETQ. V shed 0 bases, J shed 6 bases, and the junction held 2 bases outside the gene matches. Together with reference TRBV5-1 and TRBJ1-2, the CDR3 gives the full variable domain: KAGVTQTPRYLIKTRGQQVTLSCSPISGHRSVSWYQQTPGQGLQFLFEYFSETQRNKGNFPGRFSGRQFSNSRSEMNVSTLELGDSALYLCASSLGTGGDGYTFGSGTRLTVV.

The chain has TRBV28 and TRBJ1-2; maybe TRBD1 (6 bases). The CDR3 has 14 residues. Germline-derived CDR1 and CDR2 are MDHEN and SYDVKM. Trimming shortened V by 10 bases and J by 4 bases, and 19 bases separated the two germline ends. The CDR3 region is CAINTPRGAYGYTF. CDR3 bases: TGTGCCATCAACACACCTCGGGGGGCCTATGGCTACACCTTC.

The chain recombines TRBV9 with TRBJ1-4; 10 bases match TRBD1. CDR1 is SGDLS, CDR2 YYNGEE, per germline. With 3 bases clipped from V and 7 bases from J, the junction kept 6 bases outside the gene matches. CDR3 length equals 15 residues. DNA of the CDR3: TGTGCCAGCAGCGCAGCGGGGACAGGGGCTGAAAAACTGTTTTTT. Translation gives CASSAAGTGAEKLFF.

The chain has TRBV5-6 and TRBJ1-2, with TRBD1 identical over 7 bases. V shed 3 bases and J 3 bases; nucleotides not matched to a gene: 2. The CDR3 totals 13 residues. Germline V gene lookup returns CDR1 SGHDT and CDR2 YYEEEE. The CDR3 region is CASSYTGDYGYTF. In nucleotides, the CDR3 is TGTGCCAGCAGCTATACAGGGGACTATGGCTACACCTTC.

The J gene is TRBJ2-1, the V gene TRBV5-6, with 10 bases aligning to TRBD2. The CDR3 is 15 residues long. Germline CDR1 is SGHDT and CDR2 is YYEEEE. J gave up 9 bases and V 0 bases, and 6 bases lay outside the gene matches. The CDR3 bases are TGTGCCAGCAGCTTGGCGCTAGCGGGAGACAGTGAGCAGTTCTTC. Translating gives CASSLALAGDSEQFF.

The rearrangement joins TRBV6-5 to TRBJ2-2; the match to TRBD1 covers 8 bases. This CDR3 contains 13 residues. CDR1 is MNHEY and CDR2 is SVGAGI in the germline V gene. Trimming at V came to 10 bases and at J to 5 bases, leaving 6 bases not matched to a gene. CDR3 in amino acids: CATRRDRTGELFF. CDR3 coding DNA: TGTGCCACGCGCCGGGACAGGACCGGGGAGCTGTTTTTT.

The rearrangement joins TRBV27 to TRBJ2-1; 14 bases agree with TRBD2. The CDR3 runs 16 residues. Per germline, CDR1 MNHEY and CDR2 SMNVEV (reference sequence). V gave up 0 bases and J gave up 9 bases; unmatched junction bases: 4. CDR3 DNA sequence: TGTGCCAGCAGTTTATCGCTGGGACTAGCGGGGGTTGAGCAGTTCTTC. Encoded protein: CASSLSLGLAGVEQFF.